The sequence of this TCR beta chain was determined in a study of T-cell memory formation after mild COVID-19. J lost 0 bases, V lost 5 bases, and 2 bases had no gene match. This CDR3 is 14 amino acids long. Germline V gives CDR1 MDHEN, CDR2 SYDVKM. TCRdb reprocessed the 5' RACE reads with MiXCR, giving one entry per CDR3 protein. The data hold roughly 450,000 distinct CDR3 sequences, with about a sixth observed a single time. This clonotype was counted at least ten times. Specimen: PBMCs or a T cell subset sorted from them (not recorded which). The chain has TRBV28 and TRBJ2-3, with 7 bases aligning to TRBD1. This receptor was identified in a man aged 18 to 30 who had mild COVID-19 (a few samples of this study predate the infection). Cell type and time point are not known. DNA of the CDR3: TGTGCCAGCAGTCCGACAGGGAGCACAGATACGCAGTATTTT. It encodes CASSPTGSTDTQYF.